The T cell receptor beta chain under discussion was sequenced for a study of shared clonotypes between healthy human individuals. Profiled with immunoSEQ multiplex PCR; TCRdb holds only in-frame clones, not every one. The sample shows about 1,500,000 clones, roughly 96% of them seen only once. V lost 2 bases and J lost 4, with 11 bases in between. CDR1 MNHEY and CDR2 SVGAGI come from the germline V gene. The CDR3 consists of 14 residues. The TCR was taken from a man younger than 40 in good health. Material: naive CD4+ T cells sorted from blood. Subset defined: CD45RA+ positively selected. The J gene is TRBJ1-1, the V gene TRBV6-5; D gene ambiguous. CDR3 in DNA: TGTGCCAGCAGTTACGGTCGTACGGTCACTGAAGCTTTCTTT. This sequence encodes CASSYGRTVTEAFF.